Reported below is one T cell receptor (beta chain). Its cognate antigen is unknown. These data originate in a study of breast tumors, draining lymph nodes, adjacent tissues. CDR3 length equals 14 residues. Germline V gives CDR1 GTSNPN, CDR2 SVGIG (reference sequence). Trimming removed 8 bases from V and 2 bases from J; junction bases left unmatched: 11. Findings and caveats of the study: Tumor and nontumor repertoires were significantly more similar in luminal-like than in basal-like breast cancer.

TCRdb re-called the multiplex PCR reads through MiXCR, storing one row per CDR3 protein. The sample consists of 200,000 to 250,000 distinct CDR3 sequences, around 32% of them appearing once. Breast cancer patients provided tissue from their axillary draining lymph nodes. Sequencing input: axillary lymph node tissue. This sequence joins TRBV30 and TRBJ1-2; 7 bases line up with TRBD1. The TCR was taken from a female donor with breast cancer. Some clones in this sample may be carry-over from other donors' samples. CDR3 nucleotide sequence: TGTGCCAGCCTACAGGGGCCCCTCAACTATGGCTACACCTTC. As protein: CASLQGPLNYGYTF.